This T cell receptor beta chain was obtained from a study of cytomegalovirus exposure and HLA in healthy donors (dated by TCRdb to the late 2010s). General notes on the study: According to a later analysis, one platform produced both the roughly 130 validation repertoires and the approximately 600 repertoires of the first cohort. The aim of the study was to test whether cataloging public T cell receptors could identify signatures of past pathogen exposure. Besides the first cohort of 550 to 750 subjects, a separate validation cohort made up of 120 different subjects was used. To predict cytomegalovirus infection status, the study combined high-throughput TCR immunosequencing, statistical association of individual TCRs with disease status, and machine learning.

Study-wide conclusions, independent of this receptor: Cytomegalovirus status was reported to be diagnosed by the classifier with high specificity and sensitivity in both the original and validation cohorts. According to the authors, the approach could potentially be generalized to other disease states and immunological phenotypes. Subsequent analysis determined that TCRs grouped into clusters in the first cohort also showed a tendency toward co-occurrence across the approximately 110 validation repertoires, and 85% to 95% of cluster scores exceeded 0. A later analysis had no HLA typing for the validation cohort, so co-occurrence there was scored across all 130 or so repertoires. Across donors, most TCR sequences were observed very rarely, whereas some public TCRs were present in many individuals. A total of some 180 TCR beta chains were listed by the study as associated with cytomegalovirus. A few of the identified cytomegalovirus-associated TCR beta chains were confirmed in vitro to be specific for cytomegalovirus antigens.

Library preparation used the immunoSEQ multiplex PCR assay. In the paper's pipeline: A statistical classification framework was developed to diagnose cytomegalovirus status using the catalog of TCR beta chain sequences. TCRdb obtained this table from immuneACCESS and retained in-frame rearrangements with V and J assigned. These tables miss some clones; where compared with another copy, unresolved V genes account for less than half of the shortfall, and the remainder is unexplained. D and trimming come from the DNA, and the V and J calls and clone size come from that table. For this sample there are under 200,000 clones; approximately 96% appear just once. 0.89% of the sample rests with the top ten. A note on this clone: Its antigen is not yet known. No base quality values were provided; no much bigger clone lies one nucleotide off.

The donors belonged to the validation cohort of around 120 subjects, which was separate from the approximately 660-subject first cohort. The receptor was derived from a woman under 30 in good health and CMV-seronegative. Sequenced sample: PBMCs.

The nucleotides read TGCGCCAGCAGCGGCGCGGGGGAACTGACTGAAGCTTTCTTT. This encodes CASSGAGELTEAFF. In this chain, TRBV5-1 is recombined with TRBJ1-1, with TRBD1 tentatively as D gene (5 bases match). V is cut by 4 bases and J by 5 bases, and the space between the germline ends is 15 bases. Measured from the cysteine to the phenylalanine, the CDR3 is 14 residues long. Only the CDR3 portion is preserved as DNA: 42 bases, with reading frame beginning at the first base. CDR1 and CDR2 are read off the germline V gene as SGHRS and YFSETQ.